These 16 T cell receptor beta chains were all obtained from the same sample, sequenced in a study of T cells after yellow fever vaccination. MiXCR, applied by TCRdb to the 5' RACE reads, yields one record per CDR3 protein. The data contain just over 250,000 distinct CDR3 sequences, over 4.5% of them singletons. Sequences were derived from CD4+ T cells sorted from PBMCs, sampled on the day of the yellow fever booster vaccination. The receptors derive from a man aged 18 to 30 who received the YFV17D yellow fever vaccine.

This chain links TRBV7-2 with TRBJ1-2; D might be TRBD1 (6 bases). CDR1 and CDR2 from the germline V gene are SGHTA and FQGNSA. The CDR3 consists of 13 residues. V dropped 4 bases and J dropped 6 bases, with 12 bases sitting between them. CDR3 sequence: CASSSTGFDGYTF. The CDR3, as DNA: TGTGCCAGCAGCTCTACAGGGTTTGATGGCTACACCTTC.

This clonotype was counted many times. The CDR3 region has the DNA TGTGCCAGCTCACCAGTCGGAGGGGAGACCCAGTACTTC. It codes for CASSPVGGETQYF. The chain is built from TRBV18 and TRBJ2-5; a weak D match, TRBD2 (6 bases). The ends were cut back, 2 bases at V and 5 bases at J, with 9 bases in the middle. CDR3 length: 13 amino acids. The germline V gene encodes CDR1 KGHSH and CDR2 LQKENI.

This clonotype showed up many times. The rearrangement joins TRBV4-3 to TRBJ2-2; possible D gene TRBD1, 5 bases. V was clipped by 0 bases and J by 6 bases, with 20 bases between them. The CDR3 is 18 residues long. Germline V lookup: CDR1 LGHNA, CDR2 YSLEER. CDR3 sequence (DNA): TGCGCCAGCAGCCAAGATTTTGGGGTAACAGGATGGTCCGGGGAGCTGTTTTTT. Its protein is CASSQDFGVTGWSGELFF.

This clonotype occurred many times. This chain uses TRBV11-2 with TRBJ2-6, with D maybe TRBD1 (5 bases). The CDR3 is made up of 15 amino acids. Trimming removed 4 bases at V and 4 bases at J, with 11 bases between. CDR1 and CDR2 (germline): SGHAT, FQNNGV. The CDR3 coding sequence is TGTGCCAGCAGCTCCCAGGGTAGCGGGGCCAACGTCCTGACTTTC. The encoded protein is CASSSQGSGANVLTF.

The chain combines TRBV20-1 with TRBJ2-1; 12 nucleotides line up with TRBD2. The CDR3 runs to 16 residues. Germline CDR1 reads DFQATT; CDR2 reads SNEGSKA (reference sequence). V was pared by 0 bases and J by 9 bases, with 9 bases of the junction left unmatched. CDR3 DNA sequence: TGCAGTGCTAGAGATCCATCCGGGACTAGCGGGCGTGAGCAGTTCTTC. Amino acids: CSARDPSGTSGREQFF.

This clonotype was counted at least ten times. V and J are TRBV25-1 and TRBJ2-7, with D tentatively TRBD2 (6 bases). V lost 4 bases to trimming and J lost 6 bases, with 16 bases between them. CDR3 length: 14 residues. Germline V lookup: CDR1 MGHDK, CDR2 SYGVNS. CDR3 nucleotides: TGTGCCAGCAGTGCAGCGGGCGCGGATGGCGAGCAGTACTTC. Encoded protein: CASSAAGADGEQYF.

This clonotype was recorded a few times. This chain links TRBV30 with TRBJ1-2, with TRBD1 matching over 9 bases. This CDR3 comprises 13 residues. V shed 8 bases, J shed 4 bases, and the junction held 8 bases outside the gene matches. Germline V gene sequence: CDR1 GTSNPN, CDR2 SVGIG (reference sequence). CDR3 DNA sequence: TGTGCCCAGTGGGACAGGGATACCTATGGCTACACCTTC. This gives the protein CAQWDRDTYGYTF.

In its sample, this clonotype was seen many times. V usage is TRBV6-5 and J usage is TRBJ1-1; 8 bases are a match to TRBD1. Germline CDR1 MNHEY, CDR2 SVGAGI. The length of the CDR3 is 15 residues. With 6 bases clipped from V and 1 base from J, the junction kept 7 bases outside the gene matches. The CDR3 spells CASSYDRGPNTEAFF. CDR3 sequence (DNA): TGTGCCAGCAGCTACGACAGGGGTCCGAACACTGAAGCTTTCTTT.

This chain joins TRBV20-1 and TRBJ1-1; D gene unclear. Germline V gene sequence: CDR1 DFQATT, CDR2 SNEGSKA (reference sequence). This CDR3 spans 11 amino acids. Trimming stripped 2 bases from V and 3 bases from J, with 4 bases between. The CDR3 nucleotides are TGCAGTGCTAGAAAGGACACTGAAGCTTTCTTT. This gives the protein CSARKDTEAFF.

This clonotype was counted many times. V gene TRBV5-5 combines with J gene TRBJ1-1, with D hard to call. V lost 5 bases and J lost 2, with 7 bases in between. CDR1 and CDR2 (germline): SGHKS, YYEKEE (reference sequence). There are 12 residues in the CDR3. The DNA for the CDR3 is TGTGCCAGCAGTAAGGGAAACACTGAAGCTTTCTTT. Encoded protein: CASSKGNTEAFF.

In this sample, this clonotype turned up once. The rearrangement uses TRBV7-9 and TRBJ2-7; D not certain. V lost 1 base, J lost 4 bases, and 8 bases lay in between. Germline CDR1 is SEHNR and CDR2 is FQNEAQ (reference sequence). The CDR3 contains 13 residues. CDR3 amino acids: CASSLGHVYEQYV. Here the CDR3 DNA reads TGTGCCAGCAGCTTAGGACATGTATACGAGCAGTACGTC.

This clonotype showed up just a few times. This chain connects TRBV9 to TRBJ2-5; D ambiguous. CDR3 length: 13 amino acids. Germline values: CDR1 SGDLS, CDR2 YYNGEE. The germline V and J ends were trimmed by 0 bases and 3 bases, with 6 bases remaining between them. The chain's CDR3 is CASSVDLEETQYF. The CDR3 DNA reads as TGTGCCAGCAGCGTAGATCTGGAAGAGACCCAGTACTTC.

This clonotype has a handful of counts. The V and J genes are TRBV25-1 and TRBJ2-3; no clear D gene. The CDR3 is made up of 13 amino acids. Trimming stripped 3 bases from V and 3 bases from J, with 7 bases between. The V gene's germline CDR1 is MGHDK and CDR2 SYGVNS. The CDR3 protein is CASSDPYTDTQYF. The CDR3 DNA reads TGTGCCAGCAGTGATCCCTATACAGATACGCAGTATTTT.

This clonotype has only a few counts. The genes are TRBV3-1 and TRBJ2-7; 9 nucleotides match TRBD2. V shed 1 base, J shed 3 bases, and the junction held 4 bases outside the gene matches. The V gene's germline CDR1 is LGHDT and CDR2 YNNKEL (reference sequence). The CDR3 has 15 amino acids. The CDR3: CASSQGLAGVYEQYF. The CDR3 DNA reads TGTGCCAGCAGCCAAGGTTTAGCGGGGGTCTACGAGCAGTACTTC.

CDR3 residues: CASSSRPQETQYF. CDR3 bases: TGCGCCAGCAGTTCTCGACCCCAAGAGACCCAGTACTTC. The rearrangement joins TRBV10-1 to TRBJ2-5, with D hard to call. The CDR3 length is 13 residues. Trimming removed 5 bases at V and 1 base at J, with 8 bases between. The germline gives CDR1 WNHNN, CDR2 SYGVQD (reference sequence).

This clonotype showed up just a few times. One end of the junction varies from germline; a read error may be responsible. This chain connects TRBV7-7 to TRBJ2-3; a possible D gene is TRBD2 (6 bases). The germline gives CDR1 SSHAT, CDR2 FNYEAQ (reference sequence). The CDR3 runs to 16 residues. Here the CDR3 DNA reads TGTGCTAGCAGCCCCGGTCGTCTAGCGTCCGCAGATACGCAGTATTTT. Its translation: CASSPGRLASADTQYF.